The next 8 T cell receptor beta chains were all read from a single sample in a study of T cells after yellow fever vaccination. TCRdb fed the 5' RACE reads into MiXCR, producing one record per CDR3 protein. The sample consists of hundreds of thousands of distinct CDR3 sequences, about 17% of them appearing once. The specimen was PBMCs, collected before the yellow fever booster vaccination. Receptors originate from a young man who received the YFV17D yellow fever vaccine.

The chain carries TRBV4-2 and TRBJ2-3; 9 bases match TRBD2. Trimming at V came to 1 base and at J to 2 bases, leaving 4 bases not matched to a gene. This CDR3 comprises 16 residues. CDR1 LGHNA and CDR2 YNFKEQ come from the germline V gene. Here the CDR3 DNA reads TGTGCCAGCAGCCAAGTCCTAGCGGGGATCACAGATACGCAGTATTTT. It translates to CASSQVLAGITDTQYF.

This clonotype was counted only a few times. J is TRBJ1-1 and V is TRBV15; no clear D. The V end lost 1 base, the J end lost 4 bases, and 4 bases lay between the germline ends. The CDR3 extends over 12 amino acids. The V gene's germline CDR1 is LNHNV and CDR2 YYDKDF (reference sequence). The CDR3 region has the DNA TGTGCCACCAGCAGAGTTGGCACTGAAGCTTTCTTT. Its protein is CATSRVGTEAFF.

The chain recombines TRBV7-3 with TRBJ2-2; D is tentatively TRBD1 or TRBD2 (6 bases each). The V end lost 5 bases, the J end lost 8 bases, and 21 bases lay between the germline ends. CDR1 and CDR2 (germline): SGHTA, FQGTGA. This CDR3 spans 16 amino acids. CDR3 in DNA: TGTGCCAGCAGCAAAGGGGGGACTCCCTCTGGGGGGGAGCTGTTTTTT. Residues: CASSKGGTPSGGELFF.

There are a few counts of this clonotype. The chain employs TRBV4-3 and TRBJ1-2, with D maybe TRBD1 (5 bases). Trimming left V 3 bases short and J 5 bases short, with 10 bases between. Germline values: CDR1 LGHNA, CDR2 YSLEER. The CDR3 is made up of 13 amino acids. CDR3 coding DNA: TGCGCCAGCAGCCAGGGACCTCGGTATGGCTACACCTTC. It yields the protein CASSQGPRYGYTF.

This chain uses TRBV11-2 with TRBJ2-5; D gene uncertain. Trimming shortened V by 5 bases and J by 5 bases, and 12 bases separated the two germline ends. The germline gives CDR1 SGHAT, CDR2 FQNNGV. The CDR3 has 13 amino acids. CDR3 loop: CASSTALPETQYF. CDR3 nucleotides: TGTGCCAGCAGCACTGCCCTGCCTGAGACCCAGTACTTC.

The chain joins TRBV6-2 or TRBV6-3 to TRBJ1-2; D gene ambiguous. CDR3 length: 13 amino acids. The germline V and J ends were trimmed by 5 bases and 8 bases, with 15 bases remaining between them. The germline gives CDR1 MNHEY, CDR2 SVGEGT. CDR3 sequence (DNA): TGTGCCAGCAGTGCTACTGAGACGACCGGCTACACCTTC. Translating gives CASSATETTGYTF.

This clonotype was seen a few times. The CDR3 spells CASSLGQSYYGYTF. CDR3 in DNA: TGTGCCAGCAGCTTGGGTCAGAGCTACTATGGCTACACCTTC. The chain combines TRBV7-9 with TRBJ1-2; D gene unclear. This CDR3 comprises 14 residues. Germline CDR1 is SEHNR and CDR2 is FQNEAQ (reference sequence). V lost 3 bases and J lost 3, with 11 bases in between.

This clonotype was counted between two and nine times. The genes are TRBV7-9 and TRBJ1-3, with D uncertain. Looked up from germline, CDR1 is SEHNR and CDR2 is FQNEAQ (reference sequence). Deletions cut 5 bases from V and 8 bases from J, with 19 bases between. CDR3 length equals 15 residues. The CDR3 nucleotides read TGTGCCAGCAGCCCTCGGAGAGATGGGGAGGACACCATATATTTT. It encodes CASSPRRDGEDTIYF.